These 28 T cell receptor beta chains were all obtained from the same sample, sequenced in a study of T cell repertoires in cytomegalovirus infection. TCRdb processed the reads anew with MiXCR; each CDR3 protein has one entry. The sample records about a million distinct CDR3 sequences, roughly 30% being singletons. No antigen has been assigned to these receptors. Here the sequenced sample was cultured CD8+ T cells from PBMCs, taken from culture after CMV antigen stimulation. The receptors shown here come from a human donor in good health (CMV status not recorded). Some clones in this sample may be carry-over from other donors' samples.

In this sample, this clonotype turned up many times. V and J are TRBV7-6 and TRBJ2-2; D perhaps matches TRBD1 (5 bases). The CDR3 covers 13 residues. The germline V gene encodes CDR1 SGHVS and CDR2 FNYEAQ. Trimming cost V 1 base and J 5 bases, with 5 bases left between them. CDR3 residues: CASSLEGTGELFF. The CDR3 DNA reads TGTGCCAGCAGCTTAGAGGGGACCGGGGAGCTGTTTTTT.

This clonotype was recorded many times. The chain carries TRBV7-8 and TRBJ2-4; 9 positions match TRBD1. Germline V gene lookup returns CDR1 SGHVS and CDR2 FQNEAQ. The V gene end was trimmed by 5 bases and the J gene end by 2 bases; junction bases not matched to a gene: 7. The CDR3 covers 16 residues. CDR3 in DNA: TGTGCCAGCAGCCCTAGACAGGGGGAGACCAAAAACATTCAGTACTTC. Encoded protein: CASSPRQGETKNIQYF.

V gene TRBV15 combines with J gene TRBJ1-2; D perhaps matches TRBD1 (5 bases). CDR1 LNHNV and CDR2 YYDKDF come from the germline V gene (reference sequence). This CDR3 comprises 14 residues. Trimming took off 3 bases at V and 4 bases at J, with 12 bases between the two ends. DNA for the CDR3: TGTGCCACCAGCAGGGCTCTTGGGGGCTATGGCTACACCTTC. This gives the protein CATSRALGGYGYTF.

In its sample, this clonotype was seen a few times. The rearrangement links TRBV10-3 to TRBJ1-1; possibly TRBD1 for D (5 bases). Looked up from germline, CDR1 is ENHRY and CDR2 is SYGVKD. CDR3 length: 12 residues. Trimming left V 9 bases short and J 1 base short, with 9 bases between. CDR3 sequence (DNA): TGTGCCATTGGGACTCAGAACACTGAAGCTTTCTTT. Translation: CAIGTQNTEAFF.

The CDR3 sequence is CASSLDGVSDEAFF. The CDR3 nucleotides are TGTGCCAGCAGCTTAGACGGGGTGTCCGATGAAGCTTTCTTT. The chain links TRBV11-3 to TRBJ1-1, with D unclear. CDR1 SGHNT and CDR2 YENEEA come from the germline V gene. There are 14 residues in the CDR3. V shed 0 bases and J shed 7 bases, with 12 bases lying between them.

V and J are TRBV29-1 and TRBJ2-3; the D gene could be TRBD1 or TRBD2 (7 bases each). This CDR3 region has 17 residues. Per germline, CDR1 SQVTM and CDR2 ANQGSEA. V lost 5 bases and J 0 bases, leaving 21 bases between the germline ends. The CDR3 spells CSVLGGGDRDSTDTQYF. CDR3 coding DNA: TGCAGCGTTTTGGGAGGGGGTGACAGGGATAGCACAGATACGCAGTATTTT.

This chain connects TRBV6-5 to TRBJ2-5; TRBD1 is a possible D gene (5 bases). V was trimmed by 5 bases and J by 0 bases, leaving 13 bases between them. This CDR3 has 15 amino acids. Germline values: CDR1 MNHEY, CDR2 SVGAGI. CDR3 region: CASSRRAGYQETQYF. The CDR3 DNA sequence: TGTGCCAGCAGTCGAAGGGCAGGGTACCAAGAGACCCAGTACTTC.

The rearrangement joins TRBV28 to TRBJ1-5, with D unclear. The CDR3 covers 15 residues. Trimming pared 2 bases from V and 7 bases from J, leaving 15 bases between. In germline, CDR1 is MDHEN, CDR2 SYDVKM. CDR3 DNA sequence: TGTGCCAGCAGTTTAGCCCAACTTGGCGGACAGCCCCAGCATTTT. Translating gives CASSLAQLGGQPQHF. The full variable domain, completed using reference TRBV28 and TRBJ1-5, is DVKVTQSSRYLVKRTGEKVFLECVQDMDHENMFWYRQDPGLGLRLIYFSYDVKMKEKGDIPEGYSVSREKKERFSLILESASTNQTSMYLCASSLAQLGGQPQHFGDGTRLSIL.

In its sample, this clonotype was seen a few times. This chain links TRBV5-4 with TRBJ2-3; TRBD2 aligns across 10 bases. CDR1 and CDR2 from the germline V gene are SGHNT and YYREEE (reference sequence). CDR3 length: 16 residues. The V and J ends lost 5 bases and 6 bases, in that order; junction bases with no gene match: 12. The CDR3 DNA reads TGTGCCAGCAGAGGACTAAGCGGGGGGGCAGGGGATACGCAGTATTTT. It encodes CASRGLSGGAGDTQYF.

A word on this clonotype: One end of the junction is discordant with germline, which a read error may explain. Written as DNA, the CDR3 is TGTACCAGCAGTACAATCCCGGGCGGGAACACCGGGGAGCTGTTTTTT. As protein: CTSSTIPGGNTGELFF. The chain couples TRBV27 to TRBJ2-2; D is ambiguous. Germline V lookup: CDR1 MNHEY, CDR2 SMNVEV (reference sequence). The CDR3 length is 16 residues.

V gene TRBV24-1 combines with J gene TRBJ2-1; a possible D gene is TRBD1 (6 bases). The length of the CDR3 is 14 residues. Trimming shortened V by 5 bases and J by 4 bases, and 11 bases separated the two germline ends. Germline V gene data show CDR1 as KGHDR and CDR2 as SFDVKD. The CDR3 protein is CATSATDRYNEQFF. The CDR3 nucleotides read TGTGCCACCAGTGCCACGGACAGATACAATGAGCAGTTCTTC.

This clonotype was counted between two and nine times. CDR3 sequence reads: CALGGLGNEQFF. DNA of the CDR3: TGTGCCCTTGGGGGGCTCGGGAATGAGCAGTTCTTC. V and J are TRBV10-3 and TRBJ2-1; D tentatively fits TRBD1 or TRBD2 (6 bases each). Germline-derived CDR1 and CDR2 are ENHRY and SYGVKD. This CDR3 has 12 residues. Trimming pared 11 bases from V and 7 bases from J, leaving 15 bases between.

This clonotype was observed a few times. In nucleotides, the CDR3 is TGTGCCACCAGCGCTTCAGGGGCAGATTCCTATGGCTACACCTTC. It specifies CATSASGADSYGYTF. The chain links TRBV24-1 to TRBJ1-2, with D possibly being TRBD1 (6 bases). Germline loops: CDR1 KGHDR, CDR2 SFDVKD. Trimming cost V 7 bases and J 4 bases, with 18 bases left between them. CDR3 length equals 15 residues.

This clonotype has more than one count but fewer than ten. This chain connects TRBV9 to TRBJ1-5; D remains unclear. The CDR3 totals 15 residues. In germline, CDR1 is SGDLS, CDR2 YYNGEE. The ends were cut back, 2 bases at V and 3 bases at J, with 12 bases in the middle. The CDR3 spells CASSVLTGSNQPQHF. DNA for the CDR3: TGTGCCAGCAGCGTGTTGACGGGATCCAATCAGCCCCAGCATTTT. The whole variable domain, remainder taken from reference TRBV9 and TRBJ1-5, is DSGVTQTPKHLITATGQRVTLRCSPRSGDLSVYWYQQSLDQGLQFLIQYYNGEERAKGNILERFSAQQFPDLHSELNLSSLELGDSALYFCASSVLTGSNQPQHFGDGTRLSIL.

This clonotype has a single count. V is TRBV4-1 and J is TRBJ2-1; TRBD2 might be the D (7 bases). The CDR3 sequence is 17 residues long. CDR1 and CDR2 (germline): MGHRA, YSYEKL. V shed 5 bases and J shed 4 bases, with 21 bases lying between them. The CDR3 nucleotides read TGCGCCAGCAGCACCCTGGGTGCGCGGGGGCCTTACAATGAGCAGTTCTTC. Translation gives CASSTLGARGPYNEQFF.

Details on this clonotype: One end of the junction is discordant with germline, which a read error may explain. The chain recombines TRBV6-6 with TRBJ2-1, with no clear D. The V gene's germline CDR1 is MNHNY and CDR2 SVGAGI (reference sequence). The CDR3 has 14 residues. The CDR3 here is CVSTHRKLNNEQFF. CDR3 sequence (DNA): TGTGTCAGCACCCATAGGAAGCTCAACAATGAGCAGTTCTTC.

This clonotype was recorded a few times. This chain uses TRBV12-3 or TRBV12-4 with TRBJ2-1; 10 nucleotides match TRBD2. The trim removed 6 bases at V and 4 bases at J, leaving 6 bases unmatched. There are 15 residues in the CDR3. CDR3 sequence: CASRPTSGAYNEQFF. Written as DNA, the CDR3 is TGTGCCAGCAGACCCACTAGCGGGGCTTACAATGAGCAGTTCTTC.

This clonotype showed up many times. The chain joins TRBV7-9 to TRBJ2-1; 9 positions agree with TRBD1. Germline V lookup: CDR1 SEHNR, CDR2 FQNEAQ (reference sequence). The CDR3 is made up of 16 amino acids. Trimming took 5 bases from V and 0 from J; bases not matched to a gene: 5. CDR3 bases: TGTGCCAGCAGCCATGGGACAGGGAGCTCCTACAATGAGCAGTTCTTC. It yields the protein CASSHGTGSSYNEQFF.

The table lists this clonotype with many counts. V usage is TRBV7-6 and J usage is TRBJ2-5, with D unclear. Germline CDR1 reads SGHVS; CDR2 reads FNYEAQ. The CDR3 is 11 amino acids. The ends were cut back, 4 bases at V and 5 bases at J, with 5 bases in the middle. The DNA of the CDR3 is TGTGCCAGCAGCTGGTCGGAGACCCAGTACTTC. This codes for CASSWSETQYF.

This clonotype appeared many times. This chain links TRBV7-2 with TRBJ2-7, with 7 bases lining up with TRBD2. The V gene's germline CDR1 is SGHTA and CDR2 FQGNSA. V shed 3 bases, J shed 5 bases, and the junction held 10 bases outside the gene matches. The CDR3 covers 15 residues. CDR3 loop: CASSFTTWGGDEQYF. CDR3 nucleotide sequence: TGTGCCAGCAGCTTCACAACGTGGGGGGGGGACGAGCAGTACTTC.

This clonotype was recorded a few times. The chain joins TRBV7-6 to TRBJ2-1; D gene uncertain. Germline loops: CDR1 SGHVS, CDR2 FNYEAQ. The CDR3 spans 18 residues. Deletions cut 2 bases from V and 4 bases from J, with 21 bases between. Written as DNA, the CDR3 is TGTGCCAGCAGCTTACTACCCTCTGGGTTGGACGCTTACAATGAGCAGTTCTTC. Protein product: CASSLLPSGLDAYNEQFF. The entire variable domain, with the rest obtained from reference TRBV7-6 and TRBJ2-1, is as follows: GAGVSQSPRYKVTKRGQDVALRCDPISGHVSLYWYRQALGQGPEFLTYFNYEAQQDKSGLPNDRFSAERPEGSISTLTIQRTEQRDSAMYRCASSLLPSGLDAYNEQFFGPGTRLTVL.

The chain is built from TRBV24-1 and TRBJ2-1; D ambiguous. V was trimmed by 9 bases and J by 5 bases, leaving 4 bases between them. CDR1 is KGHDR and CDR2 is SFDVKD in the germline V gene. This CDR3 is 10 amino acids long. The CDR3 nucleotides are TGTGCCACCGGGAACAATGAGCAGTTCTTC. Residues: CATGNNEQFF.

The V gene is TRBV7-6, the J gene TRBJ1-1; no clear D gene. V dropped 4 bases and J dropped 5 bases, with 11 bases sitting between them. The CDR3 totals 13 residues. CDR1 is SGHVS and CDR2 is FNYEAQ in the germline V gene. The CDR3 spells CASSSRGETEAFF. The CDR3 DNA follows: TGTGCCAGCAGCTCTAGAGGTGAAACTGAAGCTTTCTTT.

A few counts support this clonotype. V usage is TRBV7-2 and J usage is TRBJ1-1; D remains unclear. CDR3 size: 13 residues. Germline CDR1 is SGHTA and CDR2 is FQGNSA. Trimming took 4 bases from V and 1 from J, leaving 7 bases between them. The CDR3 bases are TGTGCCAGCAGCTCAATCGGGAACACTGAAGCTTTCTTT. It specifies CASSSIGNTEAFF.

The J gene is TRBJ1-1, the V gene TRBV7-2; possibly TRBD1 for D (5 bases). This CDR3 has 12 residues. V was pared by 5 bases and J by 7 bases, with 11 bases between. Germline loops: CDR1 SGHTA, CDR2 FQGNSA. CDR3 residues: CTSSTSGIEAFF. The CDR3 DNA sequence: TGTACCAGCAGCACCTCAGGGATTGAAGCTTTCTTT.

J is TRBJ1-1 and V is TRBV2; D remains unclear. Per germline, CDR1 SNHLY and CDR2 FYNNEI. V was pared by 7 bases and J by 11 bases, with 23 bases between. CDR3 length: 14 residues. For the CDR3, the DNA is TGTGCCAGCACCGAAAGAGGAGGGCCTCAACAGGCTTTCTTT. Translating it yields CASTERGGPQQAFF. Variable domain in full (rest from reference TRBV2 and TRBJ1-1): EPEVTQTPSHQVTQMGQEVILRCVPISNHLYFYWYRQILGQKVEFLVSFYNNEISEKSEIFDDQFSVERPDGSNFTLKIRSTKLEDSAMYFCASTERGGPQQAFFGQGTRLTVV.

This clonotype was recorded many times. The chain combines TRBV12-3 or TRBV12-4 with TRBJ1-1, with D possibly TRBD1 on 5 matching bases. Trimming pared 1 base from V and 0 bases from J, leaving 12 bases between. The CDR3 consists of 16 residues. The CDR3 DNA follows: TGTGCCAGCAGTTTAGAATTGGTACAGGTGAACACTGAAGCTTTCTTT. Translated, it gives CASSLELVQVNTEAFF.

This clonotype showed up just a few times. This sequence joins TRBV11-3 and TRBJ2-2; unclear D gene. The CDR3 consists of 15 residues. Looked up from germline, CDR1 is SGHNT and CDR2 is YENEEA. V lost 2 bases to trimming and J lost 5 bases, with 12 bases between them. CDR3 region: CASSLPSGPTGELFF. CDR3 in DNA: TGTGCCAGCAGCTTACCCTCCGGCCCGACCGGGGAGCTGTTTTTT.